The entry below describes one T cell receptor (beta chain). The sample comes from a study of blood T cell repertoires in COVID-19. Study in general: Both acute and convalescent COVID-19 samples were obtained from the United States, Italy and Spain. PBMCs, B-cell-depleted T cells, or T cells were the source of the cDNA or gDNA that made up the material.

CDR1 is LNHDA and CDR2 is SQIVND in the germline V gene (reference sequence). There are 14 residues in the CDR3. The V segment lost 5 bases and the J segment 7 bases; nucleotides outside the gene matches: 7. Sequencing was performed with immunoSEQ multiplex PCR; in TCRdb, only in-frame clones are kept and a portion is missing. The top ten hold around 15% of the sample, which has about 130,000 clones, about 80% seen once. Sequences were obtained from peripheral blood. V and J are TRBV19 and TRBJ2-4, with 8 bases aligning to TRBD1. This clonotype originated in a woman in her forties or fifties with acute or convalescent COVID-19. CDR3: CASSVDRGSNIQYF. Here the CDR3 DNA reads TGTGCCAGTAGTGTCGACAGGGGTTCGAACATTCAGTACTTC.